Listed below are T cell receptor beta chains from one sample, sequenced in a study of blood T cell repertoires in COVID-19. Profiled with immunoSEQ multiplex PCR; TCRdb holds only in-frame clones, not every one. The table has approximately 440,000 clones, about 90% seen once. Sequencing was performed on PBMCs or T cells enriched from blood (not recorded which). These receptors were obtained from a man between 18 and 29 years old who had recovered from COVID-19. Each CDR3 is given with its conserved first and last residue. A D gene is named only where the DNA matches it firmly. A row's size may be missing; if present it is once, few, many or a size class.

clone_size	v_call	d_call	j_call	cdr3_aa	cdr3_nt
-	TRBV27	-	TRBJ1-6	CASTHYRDTSPLHF	TGTGCCAGCACACACTACCGGGACACTTCACCCCTCCACTTT
-	TRBV18	-	TRBJ1-1	CASSPSDTEAFF	TGTGCCAGCTCACCCTCGGACACTGAAGCTTTCTTT
-	TRBV6-5	TRBD2	TRBJ2-7	CASSYSASGSYEQYF	TGTGCCAGCAGTTACTCAGCTAGCGGCTCCTACGAGCAGTACTTC
once	TRBV19	TRBD2	TRBJ2-1	CASSIVKREIHEQFF	TGTGCCAGTAGTATAGTTAAGCGGGAGATCCACGAGCAGTTCTTC
-	TRBV2	TRBD1	TRBJ1-5	CASSQRTGQPQHF	TGTGCCAGCAGCCAAAGGACAGGACAGCCCCAGCATTTT
-	TRBV5-1	-	TRBJ1-1	CASSLARGYGEAFF	TGCGCCAGCAGCTTGGCGCGGGGGTATGGTGAAGCTTTCTTT
-	TRBV5-1	-	TRBJ1-1	CASTWEGSVNTEAFF	TGCGCCAGCACCTGGGAGGGATCGGTGAACACTGAAGCTTTCTTT
-	TRBV29-1	-	TRBJ2-1	CSVDGWSGTPSDEQFF	TGCAGCGTTGATGGGTGGAGCGGTACCCCATCCGATGAGCAGTTCTTC
-	TRBV18	-	TRBJ1-1	CASSPGENTEAFF	TGTGCCAGCTCACCGGGAGAGAACACTGAAGCTTTCTTT
-	TRBV11-2	-	TRBJ1-2	CASSLVAGSGYTF	TGTGCCAGCAGCTTAGTGGCAGGGTCTGGCTACACCTTC
-	TRBV6-1	TRBD1	TRBJ1-5	CASSEGYRGLASPQHF	TGTGCCAGCAGTGAAGGGTACAGGGGGCTGGCGAGTCCCCAGCATTTT
-	TRBV5-4	TRBD1	TRBJ1-3	CASSPDRSGPNTIYF	TGTGCCAGCAGCCCGGACAGGTCGGGACCAAACACCATATATTTT
-	TRBV4-2	-	TRBJ2-1	CASSQDRKLQYNEQFF	TGTGCCAGCAGCCAAGATCGAAAGCTGCAATACAATGAGCAGTTCTTC
-	TRBV7-8	TRBD1	TRBJ2-4	CASSHSSRDRENIQYF	TGTGCCAGCAGCCACTCGTCCCGCGACAGGGAAAACATTCAGTACTTC
-	TRBV7-9	-	TRBJ1-6	CASSPDSGRLNSPLHF	TGTGCCAGCTCCCCGGACTCAGGCCGATTGAATTCACCCCTCCACTTT
-	TRBV30	-	TRBJ2-6	CAWSVGVGARSGANVLTF	TGTGCCTGGAGTGTAGGGGTGGGGGCCCGCTCTGGGGCCAACGTCCTGACTTTC
-	TRBV10-3	-	TRBJ2-3	CAINGFGTDTQYF	TGTGCCATCAACGGGTTCGGCACAGATACGCAGTATTTT